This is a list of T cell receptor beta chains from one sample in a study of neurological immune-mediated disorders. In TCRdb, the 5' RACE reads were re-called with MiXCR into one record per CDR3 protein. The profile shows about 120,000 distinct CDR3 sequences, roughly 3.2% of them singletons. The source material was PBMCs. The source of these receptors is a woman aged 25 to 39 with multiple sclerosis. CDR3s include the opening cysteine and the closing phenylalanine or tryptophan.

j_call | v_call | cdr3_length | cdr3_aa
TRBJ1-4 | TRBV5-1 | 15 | CASSSGTGKAEKLFF
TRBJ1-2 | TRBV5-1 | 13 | CASTGRGPEGYTF
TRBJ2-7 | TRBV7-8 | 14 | CASSVKYAGYEQYF
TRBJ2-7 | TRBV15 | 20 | CATSRGLGLAGEKADHEQYF
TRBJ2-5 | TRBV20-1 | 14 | CSAPRAGGKETQYF
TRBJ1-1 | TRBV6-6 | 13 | CASKGPGDTEAFF
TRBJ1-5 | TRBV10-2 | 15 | CASFLRPPGVQPQHF
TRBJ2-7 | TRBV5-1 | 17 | CASSLFLSGTGVYEQYF
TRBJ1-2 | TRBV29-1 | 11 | CSVASSYGYTF
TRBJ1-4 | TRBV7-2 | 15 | CASSREGGLNEKLFF
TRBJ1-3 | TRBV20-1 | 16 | CSARTRGRGFGNTIYF
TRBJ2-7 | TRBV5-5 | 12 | CASSLMGQGEYF
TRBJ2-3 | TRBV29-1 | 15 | CSVERTEERPDTQYF
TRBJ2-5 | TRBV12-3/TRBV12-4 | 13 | CASSSSRGETQYF